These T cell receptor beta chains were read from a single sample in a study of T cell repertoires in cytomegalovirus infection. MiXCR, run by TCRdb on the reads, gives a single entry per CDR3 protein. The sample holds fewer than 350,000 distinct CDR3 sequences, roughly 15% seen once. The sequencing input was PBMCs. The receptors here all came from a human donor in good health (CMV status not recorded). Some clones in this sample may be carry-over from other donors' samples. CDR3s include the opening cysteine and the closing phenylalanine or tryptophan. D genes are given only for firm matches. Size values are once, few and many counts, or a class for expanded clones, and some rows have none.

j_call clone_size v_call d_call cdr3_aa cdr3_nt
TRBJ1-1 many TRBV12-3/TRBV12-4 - CASSPRNTEAFF TGTGCCAGCAGTCCCAGGAACACTGAAGCTTTCTTT
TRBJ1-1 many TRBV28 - CASTAGGHTNPEAFF TGTGCCAGCACGGCCGGGGGGCATACCAACCCTGAAGCTTTCTTT
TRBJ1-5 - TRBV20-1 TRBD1 CSAGDRGRSGNQPQHF TGCAGTGCAGGGGACAGGGGGAGATCGGGCAATCAGCCCCAGCATTTT
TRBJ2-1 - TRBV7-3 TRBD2 CASSVIAGELYNEQFF TGTGCCAGCAGCGTAATAGCGGGGGAACTTTACAATGAGCAGTTCTTC
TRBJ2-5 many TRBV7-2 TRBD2 CASSYGTSRETQYF TGTGCCAGCAGCTACGGGACTAGTCGAGAGACCCAGTACTTC
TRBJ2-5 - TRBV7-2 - CASSLTPIAETQYF TGTGCCAGCAGCTTAACCCCTATTGCAGAGACCCAGTACTTC
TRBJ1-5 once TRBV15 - CATSSRQANQPQHF TGTGCCACCAGCAGCCGACAGGCGAATCAGCCCCAGCATTTT
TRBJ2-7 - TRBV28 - CASSLSVSGAYEQYF TGTGCCAGCAGTTTATCCGTCAGTGGAGCCTACGAGCAGTACTTC
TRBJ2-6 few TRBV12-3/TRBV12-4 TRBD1 CASSYTARGQVYAGANVLTF TGTGCCAGCAGTTATACAGCGCGTGGACAGGTCTACGCTGGGGCCAACGTCCTGACTTTC
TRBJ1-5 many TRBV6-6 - CASSYDGSMTPQHF TGTGCCAGCAGTTACGACGGCAGTATGACGCCCCAGCATTTT
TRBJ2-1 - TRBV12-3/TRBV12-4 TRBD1 CASSLWGPGQGFYEQFF TGTGCCAGCAGTTTGTGGGGGCCGGGACAGGGATTCTATGAGCAGTTCTTC
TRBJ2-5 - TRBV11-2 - CASSSRRSMQETQYF TGTGCCAGCAGTTCTCGACGGAGCATGCAAGAGACCCAGTACTTC
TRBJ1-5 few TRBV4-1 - CASSVHRWQPQHF TGCGCCAGCAGCGTCCACCGTTGGCAGCCCCAGCATTTT
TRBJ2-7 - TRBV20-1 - CSAREVYRPYAEQYF TGCAGTGCTAGAGAGGTGTACAGGCCCTATGCGGAGCAGTACTTC
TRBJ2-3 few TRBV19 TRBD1 CASSDRGGGTDTQYF TGTGCCAGTAGCGACAGGGGAGGAGGCACAGATACGCAGTATTTT
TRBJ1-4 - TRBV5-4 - CASSLEVYGEKLFF TGTGCCAGCAGCTTAGAGGTGTACGGAGAAAAACTGTTTTTT
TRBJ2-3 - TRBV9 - CASSAEGGEWVRDTQYF TGTGCCAGCAGCGCCGAAGGGGGGGAATGGGTACGAGATACGCAGTATTTT
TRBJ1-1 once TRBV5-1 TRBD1 CASSPGQGWNTEAFF TGCGCCAGCAGCCCAGGACAGGGATGGAATACTGAAGCTTTCTTT
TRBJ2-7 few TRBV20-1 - CSARAGTPWGEQYF TGCAGTGCTAGAGCCGGGACACCCTGGGGCGAGCAGTACTTC
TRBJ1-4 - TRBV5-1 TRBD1 CATRRQGLDEKLFF TGCGCCACACGCCGACAGGGACTCGATGAAAAACTGTTTTTT
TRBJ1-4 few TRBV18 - CASSPRQVATNEKLFF TGTGCCAGCTCACCACGACAGGTTGCAACTAATGAAAAACTGTTTTTT
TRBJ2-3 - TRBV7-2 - CASSLRKSTDTQYF TGTGCCAGCAGCTTACGGAAAAGCACAGATACGCAGTATTTT
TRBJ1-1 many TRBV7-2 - CASARGLDTEAFF TGTGCCAGCGCAAGAGGGTTGGACACTGAAGCTTTCTTT
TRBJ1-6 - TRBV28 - CASISGMSVNSPLHF TGTGCCAGCATCTCGGGAATGAGTGTTAATTCACCCCTCCACTTT
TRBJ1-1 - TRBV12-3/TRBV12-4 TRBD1 CASSMTGPTEAFF TGTGCCAGCAGTATGACAGGGCCCACTGAAGCTTTCTTT
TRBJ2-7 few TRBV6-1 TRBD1 CASNPGQGSNYEQYF TGTGCCAGCAATCCGGGACAGGGAAGCAACTACGAGCAGTACTTC
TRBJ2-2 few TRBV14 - CASSQQGLTGELFF TGTGCCAGCAGCCAACAGGGCCTCACCGGGGAGCTGTTTTTT
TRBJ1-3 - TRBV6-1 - CASSAGLQPGNTIYF TGTGCCAGCAGTGCCGGTTTACAGCCCGGAAACACCATATATTTT
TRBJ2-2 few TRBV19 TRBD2 CASSTESGGYPTGELFF TGTGCCAGTAGTACTGAGAGCGGGGGTTACCCCACCGGGGAGCTGTTTTTT
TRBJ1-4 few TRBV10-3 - CAISERAVEEELFF TGTGCCATCAGTGAGCGGGCAGTGGAGGAGGAACTGTTTTTT
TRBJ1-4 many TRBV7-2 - CASSLVPPSEKLFF TGTGCCAGCAGCTTAGTACCCCCGAGTGAAAAACTGTTTTTT
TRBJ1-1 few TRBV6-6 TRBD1 CASTDGRGHMVNTEAFF TGTGCCAGCACCGACGGCAGGGGGCATATGGTGAACACTGAAGCTTTCTTT
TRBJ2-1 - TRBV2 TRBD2 CASRDDSGGPNNEQFF TGTGCCAGCAGGGATGATAGCGGGGGGCCGAACAATGAGCAGTTCTTC
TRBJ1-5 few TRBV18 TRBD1 CASSPPGQKRENQPQHF TGTGCCAGCTCACCGCCGGGACAGAAAAGAGAAAATCAGCCCCAGCATTTT
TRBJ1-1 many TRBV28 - CASSLDLGGWTEAFF TGTGCCAGCAGTTTAGATCTGGGAGGGTGGACTGAAGCTTTCTTT
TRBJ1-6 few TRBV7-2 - CASSLWVGRSNSPLHF TGTGCCAGCAGCTTATGGGTAGGGCGGAGCAATTCACCCCTCCACTTT
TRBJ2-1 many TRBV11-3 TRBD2 CASSFSGTSGGAINEQFF TGTGCCAGCAGCTTTTCCGGGACTAGCGGGGGGGCGATCAATGAGCAGTTCTTC
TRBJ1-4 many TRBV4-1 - CASRLKGDTRAEKLFF TGCGCCAGCAGACTCAAGGGGGACACGCGCGCCGAAAAACTGTTTTTT
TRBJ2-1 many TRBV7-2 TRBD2 CASSLEMRGGVRDEQFF TGTGCCAGCAGCTTAGAGATGCGGGGGGGCGTACGGGATGAGCAGTTCTTC
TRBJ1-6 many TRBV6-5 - CASSYSAGVGDSPLHF TGTGCCAGCAGTTACTCTGCAGGGGTGGGAGATTCACCCCTCCACTTT
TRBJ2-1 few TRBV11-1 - CASSLGRGPSYNEQFF TGTGCCAGCAGCTTAGGGCGGGGCCCCTCCTACAATGAGCAGTTCTTC
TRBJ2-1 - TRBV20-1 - CSAPHHGRTNNEQFF TGCAGTGCACCCCATCACGGGCGAACAAACAATGAGCAGTTCTTC
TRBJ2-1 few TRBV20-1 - CSAIYNEQFF TGCAGTGCTATTTACAATGAGCAGTTCTTC
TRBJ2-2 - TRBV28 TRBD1 CASSLWPTGTNTGELFF TGTGCCAGCAGTTTATGGCCGACAGGGACGAACACCGGGGAGCTGTTTTTT
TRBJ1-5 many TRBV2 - CASREASQDQPQHF TGTGCCAGCCGGGAGGCCAGCCAAGATCAGCCCCAGCATTTT
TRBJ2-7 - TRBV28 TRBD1 CASSPGQGRNLHEQYF TGTGCCAGCAGTCCGGGACAGGGGAGAAATCTCCACGAGCAGTACTTC
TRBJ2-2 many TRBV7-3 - CASSYYTGELFF TGTGCCAGCAGTTATTACACCGGGGAGCTGTTTTTT
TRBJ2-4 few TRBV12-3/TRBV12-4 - CASSLTQGRNIQYF TGTGCCAGCAGTTTGACACAGGGTAGAAACATTCAGTACTTC